This T cell receptor beta chain was sequenced in a study of OX40 agonist ivuxolimab in advanced cancers. This CDR3 region has 19 residues. Germline V gives CDR1 MNHEY, CDR2 SMNVEV (reference sequence). The V segment lost 1 base and the J segment 1 base; nucleotides outside the gene matches: 13. Data came from immunoSEQ multiplex PCR; TCRdb stores just in-frame clones and leaves some out. The sample contains around 60,000 clones, roughly 90% of which appear only once. This chain joins TRBV27 and TRBJ2-3; 8 nucleotides align to TRBD1. The source of this sequence is an adult with an advanced solid tumor such as melanoma, head and neck, liver or kidney cancer. This material consisted of CD4+ or CD8+ T cells sorted from blood, taken in a trial of the OX40 agonist ivuxolimab. CDR3 loop: CASSLWVTGASFRTDTQYF. In DNA form, the CDR3 reads TGTGCCAGCAGTTTATGGGTGACAGGGGCCTCATTCCGCACAGATACGCAGTATTTT.